The next 20 T cell receptor beta chains were all read from a single sample in a study of response to subunit inactivated influenza vaccine. TCRdb reprocessed the RT-PCR reads via MiXCR and lists one record per CDR3 protein. This sample has 500,000 to 600,000 distinct CDR3 sequences; 12% to 15% occur once, and the top ten carry 8.5% to 14%. The material sequenced was PBMCs from blood, taken approximately 12 days after vaccination. These receptors came from a man aged 50 to 59 who received an inactivated influenza vaccine.

This rearrangement joins TRBV20-1 to TRBJ2-2; D unclear. Trimming removed 1 base from V and 1 base from J, with 13 bases in between. Germline assignment: CDR1 DFQATT and CDR2 SNEGSKA (reference sequence). The CDR3 contains 16 residues. The CDR3 loop is CSARGSAARNTGELFF. The CDR3, as DNA: TGCAGTGCTAGAGGCTCGGCAGCGAGGAACACCGGGGAGCTGTTTTTT.

This clonotype was recorded a few times. V and J are TRBV20-1 and TRBJ2-1; TRBD2 matches 7 bases. The CDR3 extends over 12 amino acids. From germline, CDR1 is DFQATT and CDR2 SNEGSKA (reference sequence). The V segment lost 6 bases and the J segment 6 bases; nucleotides outside the gene matches: 5. Here the CDR3 DNA reads TGCAGTGCCAGGACTAGTGGCAATGAGCAGTTCTTC. It codes for CSARTSGNEQFF.

In this sample, this clonotype turned up many times. V usage is TRBV5-1 and J usage is TRBJ2-1; D not certain. The V gene's germline CDR1 is SGHRS and CDR2 YFSETQ. The CDR3 is 17 amino acids. Trimming cost V 1 base and J 2 bases, with 16 bases left between them. The DNA for the CDR3 is TGCGCCAGCAGCTTGATGGACCCCCCGTCTGCCTACAATGAGCAGTTCTTC. It codes for CASSLMDPPSAYNEQFF. Full variable domain (missing parts from reference TRBV5-1 and TRBJ2-1): KAGVTQTPRYLIKTRGQQVTLSCSPISGHRSVSWYQQTPGQGLQFLFEYFSETQRNKGNFPGRFSGRQFSNSRSEMNVSTLELGDSALYLCASSLMDPPSAYNEQFFGPGTRLTVL.

This clonotype was seen a few times. The gene calls are TRBV7-2 and TRBJ2-7; weak D call: TRBD1 (6 bases). Germline-derived CDR1 and CDR2 are SGHTA and FQGNSA. The CDR3 loop spans 15 amino acids. Deletions cut 5 bases from V and 2 bases from J, with 16 bases between. The CDR3 protein is CASSLSGAKAYEQYF. CDR3 DNA: TGTGCCAGCAGCCTTTCAGGGGCAAAAGCCTACGAGCAGTACTTC. Filled out from reference TRBV7-2 and TRBJ2-7, the complete variable domain reads GAGVSQSPSNKVTEKGKDVELRCDPISGHTALYWYRQSLGQGLEFLIYFQGNSAPDKSGLPSDRFSAERTGGSVSTLTIQRTQQEDSAVYLCASSLSGAKAYEQYFGPGTRLTVT.

This clonotype was observed at least ten times. The rearrangement uses TRBV27 and TRBJ1-6; D might be TRBD1 (5 bases). CDR3 size: 13 residues. V lost 8 bases and J lost 5, with 10 bases in between. CDR1 and CDR2 from the germline V gene are MNHEY and SMNVEV (reference sequence). CDR3 region: CASAGGNNSPLHF. CDR3 in DNA: TGTGCCAGCGCGGGGGGGAATAATTCACCCCTCCACTTT.

In this sample, this clonotype turned up many times. The genes are TRBV12-3 or TRBV12-4 and TRBJ2-2, with a weak D call TRBD1 (6 bases). The CDR3 runs 17 residues. The V gene lost 7 bases and the J gene lost 3 bases, with 21 bases spanning the gap. The CDR3 spells CASTLNGGQTHTGELFF. The CDR3 bases are TGTGCCAGCACCCTCAATGGGGGACAAACACACACCGGGGAGCTGTTTTTT.

This clonotype showed up just a few times. The V call is TRBV2, the J call TRBJ2-7; the match to TRBD1 covers 10 bases. Germline loops: CDR1 SNHLY, CDR2 FYNNEI. V trimming: 3 bases; J trimming: 3 bases; junction bases outside the gene matches: 5. CDR3 length: 15 amino acids. CDR3 amino acids: CASSERGTGVYEQYF. As DNA, the CDR3 is TGTGCCAGCAGTGAGCGCGGGACAGGGGTCTACGAGCAGTACTTC.

The chain combines TRBV29-1 with TRBJ2-1; no clear D gene. Germline V gene data show CDR1 as SQVTM and CDR2 as ANQGSEA. Trimming pared 3 bases from V and 4 bases from J, leaving 10 bases between. There are 13 residues in the CDR3. CDR3 DNA: TGCAGCGTTGAGTACATGAGGTACAATGAGCAGTTCTTC. This encodes CSVEYMRYNEQFF.

This clonotype has more than one count but fewer than ten. The V gene is TRBV20-1, the J gene TRBJ2-3, with D possibly matching TRBD1 (6 bases). The V and J ends lost 5 bases and 2 bases respectively, with 11 bases between them. The germline V gene encodes CDR1 DFQATT and CDR2 SNEGSKA (reference sequence). The CDR3 extends over 13 amino acids. CDR3 coding DNA: TGCAGTGCTGGGGACACGGACACAGATACGCAGTATTTT. Amino acids: CSAGDTDTDTQYF.

This clonotype occurred many times. The rearrangement joins TRBV4-2 to TRBJ1-5, with 9 bases aligning to TRBD1. CDR1 is LGHNA and CDR2 is YNFKEQ in the germline V gene. This CDR3 region has 16 residues. J lost 4 bases, V lost 3 bases, and 7 bases had no gene match. CDR3 in amino acids: CASSHTGTGRNQPQHF. The CDR3 bases are TGTGCCAGCAGCCATACCGGGACAGGGAGGAATCAGCCCCAGCATTTT.

The chain recombines TRBV7-9 with TRBJ2-3; no clear D gene. Deletions cut 4 bases from V and 5 bases from J, with 13 bases between. CDR3 size: 14 residues. The germline CDR1 and CDR2 sequences are SEHNR and FQNEAQ (reference sequence). This CDR3 is CASSSVLGQDTQYF. The CDR3 DNA reads TGTGCCAGCAGCTCAGTCCTAGGGCAAGATACGCAGTATTTT.

The chain employs TRBV7-9 and TRBJ1-6; no clear D gene. Germline V lookup: CDR1 SEHNR, CDR2 FQNEAQ (reference sequence). This CDR3 has 14 residues. Deletions cut 0 bases from V and 10 bases from J, with 10 bases between. The CDR3 is CASSLAGIGSPLHF. Here the CDR3 DNA reads TGTGCCAGCAGCTTAGCGGGGATCGGGTCACCCCTCCACTTT. Full variable domain (missing parts from reference TRBV7-9 and TRBJ1-6): DTGVSQNPRHKITKRGQNVTFRCDPISEHNRLYWYRQTLGQGPEFLTYFQNEAQLEKSRLLSDRFSAERPKGSFSTLEIQRTEQGDSAMYLCASSLAGIGSPLHFGNGTRLTVT.

The genes are TRBV7-4 and TRBJ2-2, with TRBD1 matching over 8 bases. V dropped 5 bases and J dropped 4; count of bases not matched to a gene: 9. This CDR3 spans 16 amino acids. CDR1 and CDR2 from the germline V gene are SGHVT and SQSDAQ. The CDR3 reads CASSTRTGRFTGELFF. As DNA, the CDR3 is TGTGCCAGCAGCACCCGGACAGGGAGATTCACCGGGGAGCTGTTTTTT. The entire variable domain, with the rest obtained from reference TRBV7-4 and TRBJ2-2, is as follows: GAGVSQSPRYKVAKRGRDVALRCDSISGHVTLYWYRQTLGQGSEVLTYSQSDAQRDKSGRPSGRFSAERPERSVSTLKIQRTEQGDSAVYLCASSTRTGRFTGELFFGEGSRLTVL.

This clonotype was recorded at least ten times. V gene TRBV5-1 combines with J gene TRBJ2-2, with D tentatively TRBD1 or TRBD2 (5 bases each). V lost 1 base and J 4 bases, leaving 14 bases between the germline ends. The germline V gene has CDR1 SGHRS and CDR2 YFSETQ. The CDR3 consists of 16 residues. The CDR3 reads CASSLSVTGGTGELFF. The CDR3 DNA is TGCGCCAGCAGCTTGAGCGTTACAGGAGGCACCGGGGAGCTGTTTTTT.

This clonotype was recorded a few times. The V and J genes are TRBV28 and TRBJ1-6, with D maybe TRBD1 (6 bases). CDR3 length equals 13 residues. The V gene lost 7 bases and the J gene lost 7 bases, with 11 bases spanning the gap. Germline CDR1 reads MDHEN; CDR2 reads SYDVKM. This CDR3 reads CASKTGTNSPLHF. In DNA form, the CDR3 reads TGTGCCAGCAAAACAGGGACCAATTCACCCCTCCACTTT.

This clonotype was seen a handful of times. The chain combines TRBV7-9 with TRBJ2-3, with a possible D match to TRBD2 (5 bases). The CDR3 contains 14 residues. Germline CDR1 and CDR2: SEHNR and FQNEAQ (reference sequence). V lost 7 bases and J lost 6, with 17 bases in between. CDR3 DNA sequence: TGTGCCAGCACCCGGGAAAGGAGAGGCGATACGCAGTATTTT. Translated, it gives CASTRERRGDTQYF.

The rearrangement links TRBV6-5 to TRBJ2-7; TRBD1 agrees at 7 bases. The junction had 2 bases not matched to a gene; V was cut back by 2 bases and J by 4 bases. Germline CDR1 is MNHEY and CDR2 is SVGAGI. This CDR3 is 13 amino acids long. CDR3 amino acids: CASSYKTGYEQYF. The CDR3 nucleotides are TGTGCCAGCAGTTACAAGACAGGGTACGAGCAGTACTTC.

The CDR3 sequence: CASSPSLANTEAFF. Written as DNA, the CDR3 is TGTGCCAGCTCACCAAGCCTCGCCAACACTGAAGCTTTCTTT. This rearrangement joins TRBV18 to TRBJ1-1; D gene ambiguous. V was clipped by 2 bases and J by 2 bases, with 9 bases between them. The CDR3 extends over 14 amino acids. Germline assignment: CDR1 KGHSH and CDR2 LQKENI.

This clonotype has only a few counts. J is TRBJ2-7 and V is TRBV7-9; 7 nucleotides match TRBD1. Germline CDR1 and CDR2: SEHNR and FQNEAQ (reference sequence). J was trimmed by 4 bases and V by 5 bases; bases with no gene match: 11. CDR3 length: 15 amino acids. The CDR3: CASSAPGTEGYEQYF. In nucleotides, the CDR3 is TGTGCCAGCAGCGCACCCGGGACAGAGGGATACGAGCAGTACTTC.

The J gene is TRBJ2-1, the V gene TRBV28, with D possibly matching TRBD2 (5 bases). CDR1 and CDR2 from the germline V gene are MDHEN and SYDVKM. Trimming removed 8 bases from V and 7 bases from J, with 15 bases in between. The CDR3 extends over 13 amino acids. CDR3 residues: CASRLSGENEQFF. The CDR3 bases are TGTGCCAGCCGCCTAAGCGGAGAGAATGAGCAGTTCTTC.